These 6 T cell receptor beta chains came from one sample sequenced in a study of PD-L1 blockade in urothelial cancer. Specified time point: pretreatment peripheral blood. The repertoire was sequenced with immunoSEQ multiplex PCR; TCRdb's copy has only in-frame clones and lacks some. Seen here are about 52,000 clones, roughly four fifths observed once, and the top ten hold approximately 4%. Specimen: PBMCs, collected around atezolizumab (anti-PD-L1) treatment. These receptors all come from a man between 65 and 80 years old with urothelial cancer.

This clone is labeled medium-sized. The chain joins TRBV19 to TRBJ1-1, with a weak D call TRBD1 (6 bases). The V and J ends lost 3 bases and 1 base respectively, with 18 bases between them. Germline loops: CDR1 LNHDA, CDR2 SQIVND (reference sequence). This CDR3 region has 17 residues. In nucleotides, the CDR3 is TGTGCCAGTAGTATTAAGGGCCGCGGGGGGCGGAACACTGAAGCTTTCTTT. This encodes CASSIKGRGGRNTEAFF.

The chain links TRBV6-5 to TRBJ2-5; 8 nucleotides line up with TRBD1. The J segment lost 5 bases and the V segment lost 6 bases, leaving 8 bases of the junction unmatched. Germline-derived CDR1 and CDR2 are MNHEY and SVGAGI. The CDR3 runs to 14 residues. In nucleotides, the CDR3 is TGTGCCAGCAGAGCGACAGGGGAAGGGGAGACCCAGTACTTC. The encoded protein is CASRATGEGETQYF.

This clone was seen only a few times. The chain couples TRBV6-5 to TRBJ1-1; 10 bases match TRBD1. V lost 5 bases to trimming and J lost 3 bases; unmatched junction nucleotides: 6. The CDR3 runs 15 residues. In germline, CDR1 is MNHEY, CDR2 SVGAGI. CDR3 DNA: TGTGCCAGCAGTCAACTTGGGACAGGGGACACTGAAGCTTTCTTT. Translation: CASSQLGTGDTEAFF.

This clone has at least ten counts. The CDR3 region is CATNRGGGLETQYF. Written as DNA, the CDR3 is TGTGCCACAAATCGCGGGGGGGGGCTGGAGACCCAGTACTTC. The chain is built from TRBV27 and TRBJ2-5; the match to TRBD2 covers 9 bases. Germline V CDR1 and CDR2: MNHEY, SMNVEV (reference sequence). Trimming removed 10 bases from V and 5 bases from J; junction bases left unmatched: 11. The CDR3 extends over 14 amino acids.

This chain connects TRBV28 to TRBJ1-2, with TRBD1 matching over 7 bases. The CDR3 runs to 14 residues. Per germline, CDR1 MDHEN and CDR2 SYDVKM. Germline trimming cut 3 bases from V and 3 bases from J; bases unmatched to any gene: 4. Written as DNA, the CDR3 is TGTGCCAGCAGTTTGCCCACAGGGGACTATGGCTACACCTTC. Translated: CASSLPTGDYGYTF.

The CDR3 bases are TGTGCCAGCAGCTTATTCTTGGGGGGGAATCAGCCCCAGCATTTT. Translating it yields CASSLFLGGNQPQHF. The genes are TRBV7-8 and TRBJ1-5, with D perhaps TRBD1 (5 bases). The germline gives CDR1 SGHVS, CDR2 FQNEAQ. V shed 2 bases and J shed 4 bases, with 12 bases lying between them. The CDR3 sequence is 15 residues long. The whole variable domain, filled in from reference TRBV7-8 and TRBJ1-5, reads GAGVSQSPRYKVAKRGQDVALRCDPISGHVSLFWYQQALGQGPEFLTYFQNEAQLDKSGLPSDRFFAERPEGSVSTLKIQRTQQEDSAVYLCASSLFLGGNQPQHFGDGTRLSIL.